The TCR beta chain under discussion was sequenced for a study of blood T cell repertoires in COVID-19. About the research overall: The origin of the acute and convalescent COVID-19 samples was the United States, Italy and Spain. T cells, B-cell-depleted T cells, or PBMCs supplied cDNA or gDNA.

Seattle's cohort entered during active infection and was followed longitudinally. In germline, CDR1 is SNHLY, CDR2 FYNNEI. V lost 7 bases and J lost 1, with 11 bases in between. This CDR3 is built from 13 residues. Original processing notes: Amplification with reference gene primers provided the estimates of nucleated cell counts. Clones were sequenced by immunoSEQ multiplex PCR, and TCRdb holds only the in-frame ones, with some missing. That table is the source of V, J and clone size, and D and trimming were worked out from the DNA. The data hold under 400,000 clones, with about 87% observed a single time.

The receptor was derived from a woman younger than 45 with COVID-19, enrolled during active disease. The chain recombines TRBV2 with TRBJ2-7, with D maybe TRBD1 (6 bases). Sequenced material: peripheral blood. The CDR3 sequence is CASTPQGSYEQYF. In DNA, the CDR3 is TGTGCCAGCACACCACAGGGATCCTACGAGCAGTACTTC.